These 15 T cell receptor beta chains were sequenced from one sample in a study of control samples from healthy donors and cancer patients. TCRdb's table, derived via immunoSEQ multiplex PCR, lists solely in-frame clones and lacks some. The sample has some 410,000 clones; 90% are singletons. The sequencing input was PBMCs. The origin of the receptors is a man aged 40-49 years with head and neck cancer.

The rearrangement links TRBV10-2 to TRBJ2-2; possibly TRBD2 for D (6 bases). Between the trimmed V and J ends, which lost 10 bases and 7 bases, there was a span of 19 bases. Germline CDR1 WSHSY, CDR2 SAAADI. This CDR3 comprises 14 residues. The CDR3 reads CATGAGLAVGELFF. For the CDR3, the DNA is TGCGCCACCGGGGCCGGATTAGCGGTCGGGGAGCTGTTTTTT.

The genes are TRBV18 and TRBJ1-1; D perhaps matches TRBD1 (6 bases). Germline CDR1 KGHSH, CDR2 LQKENI. The length of the CDR3 is 13 residues. V lost 8 bases to trimming and J lost 1 base, with 11 bases between them. CDR3 sequence (DNA): TGTGCCAGCAAAAAGGGGGAGAACACTGAAGCTTTCTTT. Translating it yields CASKKGENTEAFF.

The gene calls are TRBV28 and TRBJ2-7; 11 bases are shared with TRBD1. The CDR3 totals 15 residues. Germline V lookup: CDR1 MDHEN, CDR2 SYDVKM. Trimming at V came to 2 bases and at J to 3 bases, leaving 3 bases not matched to a gene. The CDR3 region is CASSLQGTGGYEQYF. The DNA of the CDR3 is TGTGCCAGCAGTTTACAGGGGACAGGGGGCTACGAGCAGTACTTC.

The rearrangement uses TRBV27 and TRBJ1-6, with D unresolved. CDR1 MNHEY and CDR2 SMNVEV come from the germline V gene (reference sequence). V lost 3 bases and J 0 bases, leaving 12 bases between the germline ends. This CDR3 has 17 residues. The CDR3 bases are TGTGCCAGCAGTTTCGGGTTTCCGAGCTCCTATAATTCACCCCTCCACTTT. Translation: CASSFGFPSSYNSPLHF.

The sample holds one count of this clone. This chain joins TRBV2 and TRBJ2-6; 8 bases are shared with TRBD1. The germline gives CDR1 SNHLY, CDR2 FYNNEI. This CDR3 has 17 amino acids. V trimming: 7 bases; J trimming: 2 bases; junction bases outside the gene matches: 10. The CDR3 loop reads CASNSGTGSPGANVLTF. The CDR3, as DNA: TGTGCCAGCAACAGTGGGACAGGTAGTCCTGGGGCCAACGTCCTGACTTTC.

The V gene is TRBV9, the J gene TRBJ1-3; D remains unclear. CDR1 is SGDLS and CDR2 is YYNGEE in the germline V gene. Trimming pared 1 base from V and 7 bases from J, leaving 15 bases between. This CDR3 has 15 amino acids. The CDR3, as DNA: TGTGCCAGCAGCGTATCTTCGGGAAACGTCAACACCATATATTTT. Residues: CASSVSSGNVNTIYF.

The chain uses TRBV4-2 and TRBJ2-1; D might be TRBD1 (5 bases). Germline loops: CDR1 LGHNA, CDR2 YNFKEQ. The CDR3 runs 15 residues. The V and J ends lost 2 bases and 2 bases respectively, with 10 bases between them. CDR3 sequence reads: CASSQPGQPYNEQFF. DNA for the CDR3: TGTGCCAGCAGCCAACCAGGGCAGCCCTACAATGAGCAGTTCTTC.

The genes are TRBV28 and TRBJ2-5, with 9 bases that match TRBD2. This CDR3 has 15 residues. The J segment lost 5 bases and the V segment lost 1 base, leaving 5 bases of the junction unmatched. Germline V gene lookup returns CDR1 MDHEN and CDR2 SYDVKM. The CDR3 sequence is CASSLSAGGRETQYF. CDR3 nucleotide sequence: TGTGCCAGCAGTTTATCGGCGGGAGGGCGTGAGACCCAGTACTTC. The full variable domain, its missing parts supplied by reference TRBV28 and TRBJ2-5, is DVKVTQSSRYLVKRTGEKVFLECVQDMDHENMFWYRQDPGLGLRLIYFSYDVKMKEKGDIPEGYSVSREKKERFSLILESASTNQTSMYLCASSLSAGGRETQYFGPGTRLLVL.

V is TRBV3-1 (or the pseudogene TRBV3-2) and J is TRBJ2-2; 7 bases map to TRBD2. Germline CDR1 LGHDT, CDR2 YNNKEL (reference sequence). The CDR3 loop spans 15 amino acids. Trimming cost V 4 bases and J 6 bases; bases outside gene matches: 8. The CDR3 nucleotides are TGTGCCAGCAGCCCGTGGGAGGGGCGGTCCGGGGAGCTGTTTTTT. It codes for CASSPWEGRSGELFF.

The genes are TRBV6-5 and TRBJ2-7; no clear D gene. The V and J ends lost 8 bases and 2 bases respectively, with 7 bases between them. The germline V gene has CDR1 MNHEY and CDR2 SVGAGI. CDR3 length equals 11 residues. The CDR3 DNA reads TGTGCCAGCGGATCAGCCTACGAGCAGTACTTC. Its translation: CASGSAYEQYF.

This chain uses TRBV19 with TRBJ1-6; possibly TRBD1 for D (6 bases). CDR3 length: 16 residues. Trimming removed 5 bases from V and 0 bases from J, with 11 bases in between. The germline CDR1 and CDR2 sequences are LNHDA and SQIVND (reference sequence). The CDR3 spells CASSQGWSSYNSPLHF. Written as DNA, the CDR3 is TGTGCCAGTAGTCAGGGGTGGAGCTCCTATAATTCACCCCTCCACTTT.

This clone appeared once. CDR3 sequence: CASSSGGGANTEAFF. CDR3 bases: TGTGCCAGCAGCTCCGGTGGAGGAGCGAACACTGAAGCTTTCTTT. This chain joins TRBV7-9 and TRBJ1-1; D ambiguous. The CDR3 loop spans 15 amino acids. V was cut by 4 bases and J by 1 base, with 13 bases left in between. CDR1 and CDR2 from the germline V gene are SEHNR and FQNEAQ (reference sequence). Combining the CDR3 with reference TRBV7-9 and TRBJ1-1 gives the whole variable domain DTGVSQNPRHKITKRGQNVTFRCDPISEHNRLYWYRQTLGQGPEFLTYFQNEAQLEKSRLLSDRFSAERPKGSFSTLEIQRTEQGDSAMYLCASSSGGGANTEAFFGQGTRLTVV.

The chain joins TRBV7-9 to TRBJ2-3, with D possibly TRBD1 on 6 matching bases. Germline CDR1 is SEHNR and CDR2 is FQNEAQ (reference sequence). V was pared by 5 bases and J by 1 base, with 16 bases between. The CDR3 spans 16 residues. CDR3 sequence: CASSPPGVLGTDTQYF. As DNA, the CDR3 is TGTGCCAGCAGCCCTCCAGGGGTTCTGGGCACAGATACGCAGTATTTT.

V usage is TRBV7-2 and J usage is TRBJ2-2; D gene ambiguous. This CDR3 is built from 13 residues. Germline CDR1 SGHTA, CDR2 FQGNSA. V lost 5 bases to trimming and J lost 3 bases, with 7 bases between them. The CDR3 DNA reads TGTGCCAGCAGCCAGAGGTACACCGGGGAGCTGTTTTTT. Translating it yields CASSQRYTGELFF. Full variable domain (outside the CDR3, taken from reference TRBV7-2 and TRBJ2-2): GAGVSQSPSNKVTEKGKDVELRCDPISGHTALYWYRQSLGQGLEFLIYFQGNSAPDKSGLPSDRFSAERTGGSVSTLTIQRTQQEDSAVYLCASSQRYTGELFFGEGSRLTVL.

In its sample, this clone was seen a few times. The sample carries other DNA sequences with the same CDR3. The chain couples TRBV7-2 to TRBJ1-5; no firm D call. Trimming removed 1 base at V and 2 bases at J, with 18 bases between. CDR1 and CDR2 from the germline V gene are SGHTA and FQGNSA. This CDR3 is 18 amino acids long. The CDR3: CASSLGGRYRGGNQPQHF. The CDR3 bases are TGTGCCAGCAGCTTAGGGGGAAGGTATCGGGGTGGCAATCAGCCCCAGCATTTT.